Listed below are T cell receptor beta chains from one sample, sequenced in a study of T-cell memory formation after mild COVID-19. Each CDR3 protein is one row after TCRdb ran MiXCR on the 5' RACE reads. Counted here are 350,000 to 500,000 distinct CDR3 sequences, around 20% occurring once; the ten biggest clones make up 8.4%. The sequencing input was PBMCs or a T cell subset sorted from them (not recorded which). The receptor source for this set is an adult woman who had mild COVID-19 (a few samples of this study predate the infection). Cell type and time point are not known. Each CDR3 is given with its conserved first and last residue. The D gene is left open where the match is weak. Clone size appears in some rows only: once, few, many, or a class for an expanded clone.

clone_size | cdr3_length | j_call | v_call | d_call | cdr3_aa | cdr3_nt
- | 14 | TRBJ2-3 | TRBV11-3 | - | CASSWRGGTDTQYF | TGTGCCAGCAGCTGGAGGGGGGGGACAGATACGCAGTATTTT
- | 15 | TRBJ1-2 | TRBV7-6 | - | CASSKLGPDRKGYTF | TGTGCCAGCAGCAAACTCGGGCCCGACCGGAAGGGCTACACCTTC
few | 13 | TRBJ1-1 | TRBV19 | - | CASSIGRSTEAFF | TGTGCCAGTAGTATAGGTAGGAGCACTGAAGCTTTCTTT
- | 13 | TRBJ2-3 | TRBV27 | - | CASSIQNTDTQYF | TGTGCCAGCAGTATCCAAAACACAGATACGCAGTATTTT
few | 14 | TRBJ1-2 | TRBV30 | TRBD1 | CAWSTGAGNYGYTF | TGTGCCTGGAGTACAGGGGCTGGTAACTATGGCTACACCTTC
few | 13 | TRBJ1-1 | TRBV24-1 | TRBD1 | CATSERQGAEAFF | TGTGCCACCAGTGAACGACAGGGCGCTGAAGCTTTCTTT
- | 15 | TRBJ2-5 | TRBV5-1 | TRBD1 | CASSHGTGGQETQYF | TGCGCCAGCAGCCATGGGACAGGGGGACAAGAGACCCAGTACTTC
- | 16 | TRBJ1-2 | TRBV11-2 | TRBD1 | CASSNPPGTGLGGYTF | TGTGCCAGCAGTAACCCACCCGGGACAGGGCTAGGTGGCTACACCTTC
few | 15 | TRBJ2-2 | TRBV7-9 | TRBD2 | CASRTGRANTGELFF | TGTGCCAGCAGGACCGGGAGGGCCAACACCGGGGAGCTGTTTTTT
once | 14 | TRBJ1-1 | TRBV29-1 | - | CSTSRGQTNTEAFF | TGCAGCACTTCGCGGGGACAAACGAACACTGAAGCTTTCTTT
- | 13 | TRBJ1-3 | TRBV29-1 | TRBD1 | CSVSPGQGDTIYF | TGCAGCGTATCTCCGGGACAGGGGGACACCATATATTTT
- | 16 | TRBJ1-1 | TRBV4-1 | - | CASSSPRGFENTEAFF | TGCGCCAGCAGCTCTCCGAGGGGGTTTGAGAACACTGAAGCTTTCTTT
many | 16 | TRBJ1-1 | TRBV15 | - | CATSRGRRLANTEAFF | TGTGCCACCAGCAGGGGCCGGAGGTTGGCGAACACTGAAGCTTTCTTT